One and the same sample provided the 20 T cell receptor beta chains below, sequenced in a study of PD-1 blockade in mismatch repair-deficient tumors. Assay used: immunoSEQ multiplex PCR; TCRdb lists only in-frame clones, some missing. The sample has some 97,000 clones; 82% are singletons. The material sequenced was peripheral blood, taken about 33 weeks after starting pembrolizumab. Source of these receptors: an adult with mismatch repair-deficient cancer.

Remarks on this clone: Mismatch with germline at one junction end may stem from a read error. J is TRBJ2-5 and V is TRBV7-7, with TRBD2 matching over 8 bases. Germline V lookup: CDR1 SSHAT, CDR2 FNYEAQ (reference sequence). This CDR3 has 14 amino acids. The CDR3 nucleotides read TGTGCTAGCAGCTGGAGCGGGGGCGACGAGACCCAGTACTTC. Encoded protein: CASSWSGGDETQYF.

The chain is built from TRBV11-2 and TRBJ2-1, with 7 bases identical to TRBD2. This CDR3 contains 16 residues. The germline V gene has CDR1 SGHAT and CDR2 FQNNGV. Trimming took 4 bases from V and 7 from J; bases not matched to a gene: 13. The CDR3 DNA sequence: TGTGCCAGCAGCTCGCAAATAGGACTAGGGGAGAATGAGCAGTTCTTC. It encodes CASSSQIGLGENEQFF.

The rearrangement joins TRBV6-1 to TRBJ2-7; possible D gene TRBD2, 5 bases. V lost 6 bases to trimming and J lost 4 bases, with 28 bases between them. Germline values: CDR1 MNHNS, CDR2 SASEGT. This CDR3 spans 18 amino acids. For the CDR3, the DNA is TGTGCCAGCAGGGAAAGAGCGGACCAAGGGCCGAATTTTTACGAGCAGTACTTC. Protein sequence: CASRERADQGPNFYEQYF.

The chain links TRBV9 to TRBJ2-3; D is perhaps TRBD2 (6 bases). Germline CDR1 reads SGDLS; CDR2 reads YYNGEE. Between the trimmed V and J ends, which lost 1 base and 2 bases, there was a span of 11 bases. CDR3 size: 15 residues. The CDR3 nucleotides are TGTGCCAGCAGCGTATGGGGGGTAAACACAGATACGCAGTATTTT. Amino acids: CASSVWGVNTDTQYF.

The rearrangement links TRBV19 to TRBJ2-7; 7 bases are shared with TRBD1. The trim removed 0 bases at V and 4 bases at J, leaving 3 bases unmatched. CDR1 is LNHDA and CDR2 is SQIVND in the germline V gene (reference sequence). The CDR3 sequence is 14 residues long. CDR3: CASSIEDRAYEQYF. The CDR3 DNA sequence: TGTGCCAGTAGTATAGAAGACAGGGCATACGAGCAGTACTTC.

The chain couples TRBV7-3 to TRBJ2-1, with TRBD2 identical over 7 bases. With 5 bases clipped from V and 8 bases from J, the junction kept 12 bases outside the gene matches. Germline V gene lookup returns CDR1 SGHTA and CDR2 FQGTGA. The CDR3 sequence is 15 residues long. CDR3 in DNA: TGTGCCAGCAGCCTCCGCGGGAGTAGGATTGATGAGCAGTTCTTC. The encoded protein is CASSLRGSRIDEQFF.

This clone was seen just once. The chain has TRBV4-2 and TRBJ2-7; 12 nucleotides match TRBD2. Per the germline V gene, CDR1 is LGHNA and CDR2 is YNFKEQ. The CDR3 spans 15 residues. V shed 6 bases, J shed 5 bases, and the junction held 8 bases outside the gene matches. In DNA, the CDR3 is TGTGCCAGCAGTCTGAGGACTAGCGGGATGCACGAGCAGTACTTC. Its translation: CASSLRTSGMHEQYF.

The rearrangement links TRBV6-1 to TRBJ1-1; D gene ambiguous. The V gene's germline CDR1 is MNHNS and CDR2 SASEGT. Trimming pared 7 bases from V and 0 bases from J, leaving 12 bases between. The CDR3 consists of 14 residues. DNA for the CDR3: TGTGCCAGCACCGCGACACTTATGAACACTGAAGCTTTCTTT. Translated: CASTATLMNTEAFF.

This chain joins TRBV5-5 and TRBJ2-3, with D unclear. The CDR3 consists of 13 residues. CDR1 is SGHKS and CDR2 is YYEKEE in the germline V gene (reference sequence). V lost 4 bases and J 2 bases, leaving 8 bases between the germline ends. CDR3 sequence reads: CASSPKYTDTQYF. CDR3 nucleotide sequence: TGTGCCAGCAGCCCGAAGTACACAGATACGCAGTATTTT.

The chain is built from TRBV6-6 and TRBJ2-1; D not resolved. Trimming pared 5 bases from V and 0 bases from J, leaving 8 bases between. Per germline, CDR1 MNHNY and CDR2 SVGAGI (reference sequence). The length of the CDR3 is 14 residues. Written as DNA, the CDR3 is TGTGCCAGCAGTGACGCCCGCTCCTACAATGAGCAGTTCTTC. Translated: CASSDARSYNEQFF.

This chain uses TRBV19 with TRBJ2-1; D is ambiguous. Germline assignment: CDR1 LNHDA and CDR2 SQIVND (reference sequence). Trimming pared 0 bases from V and 9 bases from J, leaving 15 bases between. CDR3 size: 15 residues. In DNA form, the CDR3 reads TGTGCCAGTAGTATAGAGGGCAATTCGATCAGTGAGCAGTTCTTC. It specifies CASSIEGNSISEQFF.

V is TRBV6-5 and J is TRBJ2-3; the D is unclear. The CDR3 covers 15 residues. The ends were cut back, 6 bases at V and 4 bases at J, with 17 bases in the middle. CDR1 and CDR2 (germline): MNHEY, SVGAGI. The CDR3 region is CASRSGTTESDTQYF. Written as DNA, the CDR3 is TGTGCCAGCAGATCGGGCACCACGGAGTCAGATACGCAGTATTTT.

The chain combines TRBV28 with TRBJ2-7; TRBD2 aligns across 8 bases. The CDR3 spans 13 residues. The germline gives CDR1 MDHEN, CDR2 SYDVKM. V lost 7 bases, J lost 3 bases, and 5 bases stayed unmatched. In DNA form, the CDR3 reads TGTGCCAGCACCCAGAGCGGGAGCTACGAGCAGTACTTC. Translated: CASTQSGSYEQYF.

The chain couples TRBV7-3 to TRBJ2-4; a possible D gene is TRBD1 (6 bases). The CDR3 runs to 14 residues. Trimming stripped 2 bases from V and 2 bases from J, with 7 bases between. Germline V gene sequence: CDR1 SGHTA, CDR2 FQGTGA. The DNA of the CDR3 is TGTGCCAGCAGCTTACAGGGGTCCAAAAACATTCAGTACTTC. Translated, it gives CASSLQGSKNIQYF. Together with reference TRBV7-3 and TRBJ2-4, the CDR3 gives the full variable domain: GAGVSQTPSNKVTEKGKYVELRCDPISGHTALYWYRQSLGQGPEFLIYFQGTGAADDSGLPNDRFFAVRPEGSVSTLKIQRTERGDSAVYLCASSLQGSKNIQYFGAGTRLSVL.

V is TRBV9 and J is TRBJ2-7; 11 positions agree with TRBD2. Germline CDR1 SGDLS, CDR2 YYNGEE. The CDR3 is 16 residues long. The junction had 9 bases not matched to a gene; V was cut back by 0 bases and J by 7 bases. In DNA, the CDR3 is TGTGCCAGCAGCGTAGGTCAGAGACTAGCGGGAAGGGAGCAGTACTTC. Encoded protein: CASSVGQRLAGREQYF.

This chain uses TRBV12-5 with TRBJ1-5, with D perhaps matching TRBD1 (6 bases). The germline V gene encodes CDR1 LGHNT and CDR2 FRNRAP. The CDR3 has 21 residues. Trimming took 5 bases from V and 0 from J, leaving 29 bases between them. The CDR3, as DNA: TGTGCTAGTGGTCCCTTATCCCCCCCGGGACAAAGTAGTTATAGCAATCAGCCCCAGCATTTT. Amino acids: CASGPLSPPGQSSYSNQPQHF.

The chain has TRBV27 and TRBJ1-5; maybe TRBD1 (6 bases). Germline CDR1 and CDR2: MNHEY and SMNVEV (reference sequence). The CDR3 is 17 amino acids. V lost 1 base and J 0 bases, leaving 13 bases between the germline ends. The chain's CDR3 is CASSLLGGQNSNQPQHF. CDR3 bases: TGTGCCAGCAGTTTATTGGGGGGACAAAATAGCAATCAGCCCCAGCATTTT.

This sequence joins TRBV6-5 and TRBJ2-1; possibly TRBD2 for D (6 bases). CDR3 length equals 14 residues. The germline gives CDR1 MNHEY, CDR2 SVGAGI. The V end lost 4 bases, the J end lost 2 bases, and 9 bases lay between the germline ends. For the CDR3, the DNA is TGTGCCAGCAGTTTAGCGGTTACCTACAATGAGCAGTTCTTC. Residues: CASSLAVTYNEQFF.

The chain uses TRBV19 and TRBJ2-2; 9 bases fit TRBD2. The CDR3 is 14 amino acids. J lost 3 bases, V lost 9 bases, and 5 bases had no gene match. The V gene's germline CDR1 is LNHDA and CDR2 SQIVND (reference sequence). The CDR3 spells CASSGRRDTGELFF. CDR3 DNA sequence: TGTGCCAGCAGCGGGAGGAGGGACACCGGGGAGCTGTTTTTT.

This chain uses TRBV11-2 with TRBJ1-1; D is uncertain. Germline values: CDR1 SGHAT, CDR2 FQNNGV. Trimming shortened V by 0 bases and J by 0 bases, and 8 bases separated the two germline ends. The CDR3 covers 15 residues. CDR3 protein: CASSLDSYMNTEAFF. In DNA form, the CDR3 reads TGTGCCAGCAGCTTAGACAGTTACATGAACACTGAAGCTTTCTTT.